Listed below are T cell receptor beta chains from one sample, sequenced in a study of cytomegalovirus exposure and HLA in healthy donors. Assay: immunoSEQ multiplex PCR; the TCRdb copy retains only in-frame clones and omits some. In the table there are some 190,000 clones, approximately 86% of which are singletons. The sequencing sample was made of PBMCs. The receptors originated from a boy aged 2 to 10 in good health and CMV-seronegative. Both conserved end residues are part of each CDR3. D genes are given only for firm matches. Some rows mark clone size as missing; the rest say once, few, many or name a class of expanded clone.

d_gene	len	v_gene	j_gene	abundance	CDR3aa	CDR3nt
TRBD1	15	TRBV27	TRBJ2-7	-	CASSLLRTGWYEQYF	TGTGCCAGCAGTTTACTGCGGACAGGGTGGTACGAGCAGTACTTC
-	13	TRBV11-2	TRBJ2-7	-	CASSGAGVYEQYF	TGTGCCAGCAGCGGAGCGGGTGTCTACGAGCAGTACTTC
-	16	TRBV4-1	TRBJ1-2	-	CASSQDHGVAGNGYTF	TGCGCCAGCAGCCAAGATCATGGCGTGGCAGGGAATGGCTACACCTTC
TRBD1	14	TRBV5-1	TRBJ1-6	-	CASSLGDRNSPLHF	TGCGCCAGCAGCTTGGGGGACAGAAATTCCCCCCTCCACTTT
-	14	TRBV5-4	TRBJ1-2	-	CASNNLDRYYGYTF	TGTGCCAGCAACAACCTTGACAGATACTATGGCTACACCTTC
TRBD1	13	TRBV7-3	TRBJ2-3	few	CASSYRGTDTQYF	TGTGCCAGCAGCTACAGGGGAACAGATACGCAGTATTTT
TRBD1	15	TRBV7-2	TRBJ2-5	-	CASSLDGTGDETQYF	TGTGCCAGCAGCTTAGACGGGACAGGGGATGAGACCCAGTACTTC
-	12	TRBV27	TRBJ2-3	-	CASRASTDTQYF	TGTGCCAGCAGAGCTAGCACAGATACGCAGTATTTT
-	14	TRBV25-1	TRBJ1-1	-	CASREQGLNTEAFF	TGTGCCAGCAGAGAACAGGGCTTGAACACTGAAGCTTTCTTT
-	16	TRBV7-9	TRBJ1-2	-	CASSLDIEPWGHGYTF	TGTGCCAGCAGCCTGGACATTGAGCCCTGGGGCCATGGCTACACCTTC
-	14	TRBV6-1	TRBJ1-4	-	CASRGQVYNEKLFF	TGTGCCAGCAGGGGGCAGGTTTACAATGAAAAACTGTTTTTT
TRBD1	15	TRBV28	TRBJ1-5	-	CASSKRQGAYQPQHF	TGTGCCAGCAGCAAAAGACAGGGGGCTTATCAGCCCCAGCATTTT
-	15	TRBV6-1	TRBJ1-5	few	CASHRSYRSNQPQHF	TGTGCCAGCCATCGTAGTTACCGTAGCAATCAGCCCCAGCATTTT
-	11	TRBV27	TRBJ1-1	-	CASSFGGAAFF	TGTGCCAGCAGTTTCGGCGGGGCAGCTTTCTTT
-	13	TRBV6-5	TRBJ1-1	-	CASSYTGQRDAFF	TGTGCCAGCAGTTACACGGGACAACGGGACGCTTTCTTT
-	18	TRBV11-2	TRBJ2-3	-	CASSLGVRGGRQEDTQYF	TGTGCCAGCAGCTTGGGAGTGAGGGGGGGGCGGCAGGAAGATACGCAGTATTTT
TRBD1	14	TRBV6-1	TRBJ2-3	-	CASSYGQGTDTQYF	TGTGCCAGCAGTTATGGACAGGGAACAGATACGCAGTATTTT
-	16	TRBV9	TRBJ2-2	-	CASSAPGLFNTGELFF	TGTGCCAGCAGCGCCCCGGGACTTTTCAACACCGGGGAGCTGTTTTTT
TRBD2	17	TRBV6-1	TRBJ2-3	once	CASSVGLAGVLTDTQYF	TGTGCCAGCAGTGTCGGACTAGCGGGAGTTCTCACAGATACGCAGTATTTT
-	12	TRBV30	TRBJ2-7	-	CAWRDRDYEQYF	TGTGCCTGGAGGGACAGAGATTACGAGCAGTACTTC
-	17	TRBV30	TRBJ1-6	once	CAFLTFVGSSYNSPLHF	TGTGCCTTTTTGACCTTCGTCGGGAGCTCCTATAATTCACCCCTCCACTTT